What follows are 7 T cell receptor beta chains derived from one specimen sequenced in a study of T cell repertoires in aging, cancer and after chemotherapy. Amplification of TCR beta used genomic DNA extracted from peripheral blood. Rearranged V-D-J TRB sequences were amplified with a mixed TRB-A/B primer pool. TCRdb redid the calling of the multiplex PCR reads with MiXCR, one entry per CDR3 protein. Of 350 to 450 distinct CDR3 sequences in the sample, 85% were seen once. The sample taken for sequencing was blood. These receptors all stem from a human donor with a solid tumor.

This clonotype was seen a single time. The genes are TRBV7-6 and TRBJ2-3; 7 positions match TRBD2. Unmatched junction bases numbered 14, after V lost 5 bases and J lost 6 bases. The CDR3 sequence is 16 residues long. In germline, CDR1 is SGHVS, CDR2 FNYEAQ. CDR3 region: CASSGPPSGVGDTQYF. CDR3 coding DNA: TGTGCCAGCAGCGGGCCGCCTAGCGGCGTAGGGGATACGCAGTATTTT.

V and J are TRBV7-2 and TRBJ1-2; 7 bases are a match to TRBD1. Per germline, CDR1 SGHTA and CDR2 FQGNSA. The trim removed 5 bases at V and 3 bases at J, leaving 3 bases unmatched. The CDR3 is 13 amino acids. The CDR3 region has the DNA TGTGCCAGCAGCCGACAGGGCGACTATGGCTACACCTTC. Its translation is CASSRQGDYGYTF. The full variable domain, with the rest looked up from reference TRBV7-2 and TRBJ1-2, is GAGVSQSPSNKVTEKGKDVELRCDPISGHTALYWYRQSLGQGLEFLIYFQGNSAPDKSGLPSDRFSAERTGGSVSTLTIQRTQQEDSAVYLCASSRQGDYGYTFGSGTRLTVV.

Concerning this clonotype: A clone one base away is much larger, so this may be a read error. The chain links TRBV6-5 to TRBJ1-2; no clear D gene. The V end was cut by 5 bases, the J end by 8 bases, with 27 bases between. The CDR3 consists of 17 residues. CDR1 is MNHEY, CDR2 SVGAGI, per germline. CDR3 sequence reads: CASSTAKASRFTGGYTF. The CDR3, as DNA: TGTGCCAGCAGTACCGCGAAGGCCTCTAGGTTTACCGGCGGCTACACCTTC.

The rearrangement links TRBV11-3 to TRBJ2-7; perhaps TRBD1 as D (6 bases). V lost 4 bases, J lost 4 bases, and 17 bases lay in between. The germline V gene encodes CDR1 SGHNT and CDR2 YENEEA. This CDR3 is 15 amino acids long. Here the CDR3 reads CASSSNRAQRYEQYF. The CDR3 DNA is TGTGCCAGCAGCTCCAACAGGGCTCAAAGGTACGAGCAGTACTTC.

The chain recombines TRBV11-3 with TRBJ1-1, with TRBD1 identical over 8 bases. This CDR3 region has 14 residues. The V gene's germline CDR1 is SGHNT and CDR2 YENEEA. Trimming took 5 bases from V and 4 from J; bases not matched to a gene: 6. CDR3 bases: TGTGCCAGCAGCACCCGACAGGGGAGCACTGAAGCTTTCTTT. This sequence encodes CASSTRQGSTEAFF.

V gene TRBV7-9 combines with J gene TRBJ2-7, with D perhaps TRBD2 (5 bases). CDR1 is SEHNR, CDR2 FQNEAQ, per germline (reference sequence). V lost 5 bases and J 6 bases, leaving 14 bases between the germline ends. This CDR3 comprises 13 residues. DNA for the CDR3: TGTGCCAGCAGCAATACCGGGGTGCCCGAGCAGTACTTC. Amino acid sequence: CASSNTGVPEQYF.

The rearrangement links TRBV6-5 to TRBJ2-2, with unresolved D. CDR1 is MNHEY and CDR2 is SVGAGI in the germline V gene. The CDR3 extends over 10 amino acids. The V gene lost 6 bases and the J gene lost 11 bases, with 7 bases spanning the gap. CDR3 protein: CASSQGELFF. In nucleotides, the CDR3 is TGTGCCAGCAGCCAAGGCGAGCTGTTTTTT.